This TCR beta chain was retrieved from a study of T cell responses to AZD1222 COVID-19 vaccine (dated by TCRdb to the early 2020s). Background for the entire study: A total of 230 to 250 trial participants underwent TCR sequencing, of whom some 210 received two doses of AZD1222 and some 26 received two doses of the MenACWY control vaccine. Trial participants were enrolled into age subgroups of 18-55, 56-69 and 70-plus years, which contained around 150, 29 and 61 TCR-sequenced participants, respectively. Broad study findings and their caveats: CD4 TCRs associated with the vaccine covered the entire spike protein, and the dominant responses were in regions 160-218 and 743-854. A significant rise in spike-specific TCR breadth and depth was observed after two AZD1222 doses relative to day 0 and relative to MenACWY recipients. Because no day 14 peak-response samples were available, the repertoires could be characterized only after the peak T cell response. In the small 56-69-year group, the increase in depth fell short of significance, most likely because of low power. Participants were mostly white British and included more females than males, and it was suggested by the authors that clonal diversity may have been underestimated. Conclusions about previously exposed vaccinees are limited, since just 6 or 7 AZD1222 recipients were seropositive for SARS-CoV-2 at baseline. Reportedly, close to half of the unique spike-specific TCRs recognized epitopes lying outside the regions that are mutated in the B.1.351 and B.1.1.7 variants.

V is clipped by 1 base and J by 6 bases, and the sequence between their germline boundaries is 5 bases long. From cysteine to phenylalanine, the CDR3 is 12 amino acids long. Only the CDR3 portion is preserved as DNA: 36 bases, with reading frame beginning at the first base. Sequences SGHVS (CDR1) and FQNEAQ (CDR2) are obtained from the germline V gene. Many counts were recorded for this clone. Its specific antigen is unknown. No clone much larger than this one lies a single base away; base qualities are absent. The intended sense of this specimen's time point label: about 28 days (+/-7) after the second vaccine dose. AZD1222 recipients with second doses at about 4 weeks or about 12 weeks were pooled, because spike-specific TCR depth and breadth did not differ between schedules. Vaccinee samples were obtained from the UK trials COV001 and COV002, which included a single-blind randomized controlled phase 2/3 trial of AZD1222 (ChAdOx1 nCoV-19) in healthy adults. For TCRbeta chain sequencing, PBMC samples were collected from trial participants at day 0 and at day 28 after the second dose.

The CDR3 regions of human TCRbeta chains were analyzed by immunosequencing. Per the original workflow: Repertoire TCRs were matched against a reference library of SARS-CoV-2-specific TCRs generated with the MIRA antigen-specificity platform. Breadth was defined as the fraction of unique TCRs that were SARS-CoV-2-associated, and depth was defined as the fraction of total T cells that were SARS-CoV-2-associated. Using the MIRA data, each spike-specific TCR was assigned both to the spike region to which the TCR was reactive and to a CD4 or CD8 class. Log10-transformed breadth and depth values were compared by one-way ANOVA with Sidak's multiple comparisons tests. Imported from immuneACCESS, the table was reduced by TCRdb to in-frame sequences with V and J called. These copies leave out some clones; in studies compared against another copy, an unresolved V gene accounts for under half, and the cause of the remainder is not known. That table furnishes V, J and clone size, whereas the DNA furnished D and trimming. This sample gives 150,000 to 200,000 clones in total; roughly 88% of them show up just once. 11% of the sample lies in the top ten.

This TCR derives from an adult who received the AZD1222 COVID-19 vaccine. The specimen comprised peripheral blood, sampled 28 days after the second AZD1222 dose. The rearrangement combines TRBV7-8 with TRBJ2-3; the D gene identity is not certain. This receptor carries the CDR3 CASSLDPDTQYF. The sequenced DNA: TGTGCCAGCAGCTTAGACCCGGATACGCAGTATTTT.